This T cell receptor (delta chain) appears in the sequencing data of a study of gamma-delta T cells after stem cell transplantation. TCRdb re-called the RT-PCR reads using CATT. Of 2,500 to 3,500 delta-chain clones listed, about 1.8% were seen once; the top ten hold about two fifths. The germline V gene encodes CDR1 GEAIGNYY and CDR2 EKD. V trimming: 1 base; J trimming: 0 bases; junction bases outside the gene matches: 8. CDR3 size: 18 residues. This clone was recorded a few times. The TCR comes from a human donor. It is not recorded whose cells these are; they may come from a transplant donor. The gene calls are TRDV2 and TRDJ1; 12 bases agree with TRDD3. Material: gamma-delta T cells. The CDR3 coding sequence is TGTGCCTGTGACACGCTGACTGGGGGATACTTGTACACCGATAAACTCATCTTT. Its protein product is CACDTLTGGYLYTDKLIF.